Each of the 13 T cell receptor beta chains below was sequenced from the same sample in a study of CXCR3-negative and CXCR3-positive naive CD8 T cells. Via 5' RACE with UMI labels, TRB cDNA libraries were prepared. TCRdb re-called the 5' RACE reads and shows each CDR3 protein once, DNA omitted. This table holds around 8,000 distinct CDR3 sequences. The sequenced sample was naive CXCR3- CD8+ T cells from blood. Subset denoted: CD45RO-CCR7+CD27+CD95- naive CD8+ T cells lacking CXCR3 (TNR3-). The source of these receptors is a human donor in good health. Some clones in this sample may be carry-over from other donors' samples.

The genes are TRBV11-2 and TRBJ1-6; TCRdb's assignment of TRBD1 cannot be checked, as there is no DNA. This CDR3 spans 13 amino acids. Germline V gives CDR1 SGHAT, CDR2 FQNNGV. CDR3 sequence: CASSGGYNSPLHF. The full variable domain, completed using reference TRBV11-2 and TRBJ1-6, is EAGVAQSPRYKIIEKRQSVAFWCNPISGHATLYWYQQILGQGPKLLIQFQNNGVVDDSQLPKDRFSAERLKGVDSTLKIQPAKLEDSAVYLCASSGGYNSPLHFGNGTRLTVT.

In terms of frequency, this clonotype is medium-sized. The chain has TRBV13 and TRBJ1-2; there is no DNA to check the TCRdb D call of TRBD1. CDR1 PRHDT and CDR2 FYEKMQ come from the germline V gene (reference sequence). This CDR3 has 18 amino acids. This CDR3 reads CASSLGNSRDRSSRGYTF.

The chain uses TRBV12-3 or TRBV12-4 and TRBJ2-3; TCRdb gives TRBD1 as the D gene, but with no DNA this cannot be confirmed. This CDR3 has 15 residues. This CDR3 is CASGFSGTTTDTQYF.

The chain recombines TRBV29-1 with TRBJ2-1; without DNA, the TCRdb call of TRBD2 cannot be checked. Germline V lookup: CDR1 SQVTM, CDR2 ANQGSEA. The CDR3 runs 13 residues. The CDR3 protein is CSHKVAGYNEQFF.

The chain combines TRBV29-1 with TRBJ1-2; with no DNA, the TCRdb D assignment of TRBD1 cannot be verified. Germline-derived CDR1 and CDR2 are SQVTM and ANQGSEA. The CDR3 sequence is 15 residues long. CDR3 loop: CSVEDLTGPKWGYTF. The variable domain in full, completed from reference TRBV29-1 and TRBJ1-2, reads SAVISQKPSRDICQRGTSLTIQCQVDSQVTMMFWYRQQPGQSLTLIATANQGSEATYESGFVIDKFPISRPNLTFSTLTVSNMSPEDSSIYLCSVEDLTGPKWGYTFGSGTRLTVV.

The V gene is TRBV11-2, the J gene TRBJ2-5; TCRdb's assignment of TRBD1 cannot be checked, as there is no DNA. The CDR3 length is 15 residues. In germline, CDR1 is SGHAT, CDR2 FQNNGV. The CDR3 spells CASTITGDSRETQYF.

This chain links TRBV6-6 with TRBJ2-2. Germline assignment: CDR1 MNHNY and CDR2 SVGAGI (reference sequence). CDR3 length: 13 amino acids. This chain's CDR3 is CASSRLLTGELFF.

This chain uses TRBV28 with TRBJ2-5; TCRdb's D call of TRBD1 is untestable without DNA. Per the germline V gene, CDR1 is MDHEN and CDR2 is SYDVKM. CDR3 length equals 15 residues. CDR3: CASSLGAPAQETQYF.

V gene TRBV29-1 combines with J gene TRBJ2-7; TCRdb selects TRBD2, and the lack of DNA leaves this call unchecked. CDR1 and CDR2 from the germline V gene are SQVTM and ANQGSEA. The length of the CDR3 is 13 residues. The CDR3 is CSVAGEGHYEQYF.

This clonotype is deemed medium-sized by its frequency. The chain employs TRBV29-1 and TRBJ1-2; the D gene TCRdb calls, TRBD1, cannot be checked with no DNA. The germline CDR1 and CDR2 sequences are SQVTM and ANQGSEA. The CDR3 is made up of 11 amino acids. CDR3 residues: CSVQGVYGYTF. Filled out from reference TRBV29-1 and TRBJ1-2, the complete variable domain reads SAVISQKPSRDICQRGTSLTIQCQVDSQVTMMFWYRQQPGQSLTLIATANQGSEATYESGFVIDKFPISRPNLTFSTLTVSNMSPEDSSIYLCSVQGVYGYTFGSGTRLTVV.

By frequency, this clonotype is medium-sized. The J gene is TRBJ2-7, the V gene TRBV5-1; TCRdb gives TRBD1 as the D gene, but with no DNA this cannot be confirmed. The CDR3 runs to 14 residues. The V gene's germline CDR1 is SGHRS and CDR2 YFSETQ. The CDR3 region is CASSQGGIAYEQYF. Full variable domain (rest looked up from reference TRBV5-1 and TRBJ2-7): KAGVTQTPRYLIKTRGQQVTLSCSPISGHRSVSWYQQTPGQGLQFLFEYFSETQRNKGNFPGRFSGRQFSNSRSEMNVSTLELGDSALYLCASSQGGIAYEQYFGPGTRLTVT.

This chain connects TRBV6-6 to TRBJ2-3; the D gene TCRdb calls, TRBD1, cannot be checked with no DNA. This CDR3 spans 17 amino acids. CDR1 MNHNY and CDR2 SVGAGI come from the germline V gene (reference sequence). The CDR3 is CASSYSRDTTSTDTQYF.

The rearrangement joins TRBV4-2 to TRBJ2-3; TCRdb gives TRBD2 as the D gene, but with no DNA this cannot be confirmed. This CDR3 contains 16 residues. From germline, CDR1 is LGHNA and CDR2 YNFKEQ. Here the CDR3 reads CASSQLIAGGPDTQYF.